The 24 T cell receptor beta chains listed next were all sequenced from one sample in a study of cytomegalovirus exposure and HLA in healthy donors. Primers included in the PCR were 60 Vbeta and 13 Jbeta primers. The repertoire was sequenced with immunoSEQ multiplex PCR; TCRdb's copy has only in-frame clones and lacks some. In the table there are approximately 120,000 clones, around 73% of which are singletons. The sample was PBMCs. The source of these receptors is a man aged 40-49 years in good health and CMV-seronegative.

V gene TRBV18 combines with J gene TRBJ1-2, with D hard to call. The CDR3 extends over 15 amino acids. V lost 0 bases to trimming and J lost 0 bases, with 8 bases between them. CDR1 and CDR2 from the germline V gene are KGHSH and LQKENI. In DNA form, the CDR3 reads TGTGCCAGCTCACCACCGGCTGAATCTAACTATGGCTACACCTTC. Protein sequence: CASSPPAESNYGYTF.

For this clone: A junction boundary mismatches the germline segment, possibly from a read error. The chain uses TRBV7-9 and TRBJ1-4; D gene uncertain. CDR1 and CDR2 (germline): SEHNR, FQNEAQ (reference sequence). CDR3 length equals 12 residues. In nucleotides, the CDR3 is TGTTCCAGCAGCTTAGCGAGAGAAAAACTGTTTTTT. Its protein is CSSSLAREKLFF.

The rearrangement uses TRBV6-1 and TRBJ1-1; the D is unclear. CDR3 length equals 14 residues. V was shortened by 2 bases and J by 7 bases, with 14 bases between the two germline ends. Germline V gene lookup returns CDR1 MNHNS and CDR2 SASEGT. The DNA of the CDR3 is TGTGCCAGCAGTGAAAGTCTCGAGAGGAATGAAGCTTTCTTT. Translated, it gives CASSESLERNEAFF.

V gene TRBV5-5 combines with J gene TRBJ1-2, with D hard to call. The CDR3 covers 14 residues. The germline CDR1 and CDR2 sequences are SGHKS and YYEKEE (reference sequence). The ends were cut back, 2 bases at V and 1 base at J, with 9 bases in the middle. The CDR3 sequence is CASSLEGVNYGYTF. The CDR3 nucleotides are TGTGCCAGCAGCTTAGAGGGTGTTAACTATGGCTACACCTTC. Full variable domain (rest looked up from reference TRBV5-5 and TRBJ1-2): DAGVTQSPTHLIKTRGQQVTLRCSPISGHKSVSWYQQVLGQGPQFIFQYYEKEERGRGNFPDRFSARQFPNYSSELNVNALLLGDSALYLCASSLEGVNYGYTFGSGTRLTVV.

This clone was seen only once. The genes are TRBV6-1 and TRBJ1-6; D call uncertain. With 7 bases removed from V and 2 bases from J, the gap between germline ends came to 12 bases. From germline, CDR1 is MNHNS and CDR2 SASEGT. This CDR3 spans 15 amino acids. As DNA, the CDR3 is TGTGCCAGCAACCTAGGTAGGACCTATAATTCACCCCTCCACTTT. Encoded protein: CASNLGRTYNSPLHF.

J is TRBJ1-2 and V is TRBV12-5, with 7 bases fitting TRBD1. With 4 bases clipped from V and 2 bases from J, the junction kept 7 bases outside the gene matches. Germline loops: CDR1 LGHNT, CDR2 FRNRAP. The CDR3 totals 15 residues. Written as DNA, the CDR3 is TGTGCTAGTGGTTCCCCGTCACAGGGGAACTATGGCTACACCTTC. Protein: CASGSPSQGNYGYTF.

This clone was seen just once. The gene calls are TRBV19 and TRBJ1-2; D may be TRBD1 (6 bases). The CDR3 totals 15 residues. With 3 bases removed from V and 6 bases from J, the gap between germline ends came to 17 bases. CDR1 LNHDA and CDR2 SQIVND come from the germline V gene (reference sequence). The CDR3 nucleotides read TGTGCCAGTAGTATTAGTAACGGGGGGCTAAATGGCTACACCTTC. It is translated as CASSISNGGLNGYTF.

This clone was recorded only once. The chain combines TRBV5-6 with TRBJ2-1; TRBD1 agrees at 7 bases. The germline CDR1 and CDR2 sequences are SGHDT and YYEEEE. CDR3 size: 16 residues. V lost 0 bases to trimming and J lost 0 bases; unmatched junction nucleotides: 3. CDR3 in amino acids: CASSLEAGGSYNEQFF. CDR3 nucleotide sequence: TGTGCCAGCAGCTTGGAGGCAGGGGGCTCCTACAATGAGCAGTTCTTC.

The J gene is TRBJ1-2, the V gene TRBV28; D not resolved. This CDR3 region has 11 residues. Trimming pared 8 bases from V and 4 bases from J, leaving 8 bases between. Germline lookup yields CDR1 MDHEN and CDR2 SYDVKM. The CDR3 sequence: CASHSFYGYTF. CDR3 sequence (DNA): TGTGCCAGCCACAGCTTCTATGGCTACACCTTC.

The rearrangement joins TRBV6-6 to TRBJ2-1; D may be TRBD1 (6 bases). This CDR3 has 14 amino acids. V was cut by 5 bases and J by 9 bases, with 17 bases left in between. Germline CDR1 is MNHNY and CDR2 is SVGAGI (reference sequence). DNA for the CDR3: TGTGCCAGCAGTAAACTTAACAGGGAAAGTGAGCAGTTCTTC. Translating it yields CASSKLNRESEQFF.

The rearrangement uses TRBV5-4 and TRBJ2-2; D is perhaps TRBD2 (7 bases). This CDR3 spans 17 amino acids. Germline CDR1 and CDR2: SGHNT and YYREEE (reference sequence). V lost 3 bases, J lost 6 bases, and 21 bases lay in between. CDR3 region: CASSSAMRGGFAGELFF. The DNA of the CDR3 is TGTGCCAGCAGCTCGGCTATGAGGGGGGGCTTCGCCGGGGAGCTGTTTTTT.

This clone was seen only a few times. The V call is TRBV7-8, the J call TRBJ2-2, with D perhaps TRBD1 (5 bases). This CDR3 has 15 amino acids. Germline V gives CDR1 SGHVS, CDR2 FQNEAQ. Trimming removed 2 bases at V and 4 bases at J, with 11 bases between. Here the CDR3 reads CASSLQGLGTGELFF. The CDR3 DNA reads TGTGCCAGCAGCTTACAGGGTTTGGGCACCGGGGAGCTGTTTTTT.

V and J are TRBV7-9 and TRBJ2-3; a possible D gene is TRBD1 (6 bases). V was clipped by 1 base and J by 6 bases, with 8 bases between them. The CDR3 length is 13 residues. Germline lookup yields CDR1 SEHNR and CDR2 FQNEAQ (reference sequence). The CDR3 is CASSLGTGDTQYF. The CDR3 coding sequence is TGTGCCAGCAGCTTAGGCACAGGGGATACGCAGTATTTT.

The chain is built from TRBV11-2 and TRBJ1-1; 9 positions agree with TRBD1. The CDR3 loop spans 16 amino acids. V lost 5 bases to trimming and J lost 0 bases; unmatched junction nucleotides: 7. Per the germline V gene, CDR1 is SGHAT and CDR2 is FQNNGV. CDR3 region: CASSLWTGAMNTEAFF. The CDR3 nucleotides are TGTGCCAGCAGCCTATGGACAGGGGCGATGAACACTGAAGCTTTCTTT.

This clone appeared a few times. The CDR3, as DNA: TGTGCCAGCAGCCAAGATACCGGGATGATGAGGGAGCAGTACTTC. Its translation: CASSQDTGMMREQYF. The gene calls are TRBV4-2 and TRBJ2-7, with D possibly being TRBD2 (5 bases). The CDR3 covers 15 residues. V lost 0 bases and J 7 bases, leaving 16 bases between the germline ends. Looked up from germline, CDR1 is LGHNA and CDR2 is YNFKEQ.

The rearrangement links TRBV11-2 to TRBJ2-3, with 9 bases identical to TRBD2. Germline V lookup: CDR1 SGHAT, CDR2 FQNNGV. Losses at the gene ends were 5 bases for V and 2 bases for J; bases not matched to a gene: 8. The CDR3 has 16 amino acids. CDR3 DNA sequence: TGTGCCAGCAGCCGGGACGGCGGGGGGGCCACAGATACGCAGTATTTT. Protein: CASSRDGGGATDTQYF.

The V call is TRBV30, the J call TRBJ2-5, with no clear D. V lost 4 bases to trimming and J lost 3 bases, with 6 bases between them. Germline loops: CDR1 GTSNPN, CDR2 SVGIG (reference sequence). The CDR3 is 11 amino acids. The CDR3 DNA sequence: TGTGCCTGGACGTTAGAAGAGACCCAGTACTTC. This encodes CAWTLEETQYF.

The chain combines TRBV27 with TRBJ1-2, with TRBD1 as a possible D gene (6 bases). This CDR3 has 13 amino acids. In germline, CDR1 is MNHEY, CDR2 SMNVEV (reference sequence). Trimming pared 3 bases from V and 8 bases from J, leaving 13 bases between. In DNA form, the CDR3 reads TGTGCCAGCAGTTTGCGGGGGGCTTGGGGCTACACCTTC. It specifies CASSLRGAWGYTF.

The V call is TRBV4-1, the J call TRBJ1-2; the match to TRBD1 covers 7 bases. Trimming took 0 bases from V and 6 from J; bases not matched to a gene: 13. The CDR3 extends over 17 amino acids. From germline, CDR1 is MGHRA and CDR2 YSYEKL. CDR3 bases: TGCGCCAGCAGCCAAGACCCTCCCGACAGGGAGGAGGATGGCTACACCTTC. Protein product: CASSQDPPDREEDGYTF.

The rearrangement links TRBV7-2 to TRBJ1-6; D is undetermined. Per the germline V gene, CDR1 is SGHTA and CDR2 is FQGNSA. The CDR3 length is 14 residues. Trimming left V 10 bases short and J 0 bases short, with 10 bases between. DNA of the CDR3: TGTGCCACCTCGTCAGACTCCTATAATTCACCCCTCCACTTT. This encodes CATSSDSYNSPLHF.

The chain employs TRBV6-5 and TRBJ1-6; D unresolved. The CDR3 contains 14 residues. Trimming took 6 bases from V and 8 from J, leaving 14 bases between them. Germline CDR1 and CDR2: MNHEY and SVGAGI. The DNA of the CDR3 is TGTGCCAGCAGGGCACCAGGCGTAGATTCACCCCTCCACTTT. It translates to CASRAPGVDSPLHF.

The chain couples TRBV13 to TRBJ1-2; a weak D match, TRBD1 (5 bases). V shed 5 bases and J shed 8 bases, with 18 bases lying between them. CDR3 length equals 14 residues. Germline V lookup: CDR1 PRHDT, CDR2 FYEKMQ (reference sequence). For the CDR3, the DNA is TGTGCCAGCAGCCAATGGACGGCGGGGGAAGGCTACACCTTC. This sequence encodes CASSQWTAGEGYTF.

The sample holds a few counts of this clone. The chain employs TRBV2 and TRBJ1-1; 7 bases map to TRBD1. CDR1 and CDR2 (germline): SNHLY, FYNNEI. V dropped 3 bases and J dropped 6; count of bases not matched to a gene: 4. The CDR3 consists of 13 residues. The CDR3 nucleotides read TGTGCCAGCAGTGAGACAGGGTATGCTGAAGCTTTCTTT. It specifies CASSETGYAEAFF. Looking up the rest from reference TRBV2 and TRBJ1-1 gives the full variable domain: EPEVTQTPSHQVTQMGQEVILRCVPISNHLYFYWYRQILGQKVEFLVSFYNNEISEKSEIFDDQFSVERPDGSNFTLKIRSTKLEDSAMYFCASSETGYAEAFFGQGTRLTVV.

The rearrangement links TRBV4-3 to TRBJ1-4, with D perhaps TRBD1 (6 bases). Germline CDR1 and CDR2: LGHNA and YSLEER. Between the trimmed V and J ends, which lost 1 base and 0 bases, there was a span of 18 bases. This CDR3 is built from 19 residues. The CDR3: CASSQGRTGPGATNEKLFF. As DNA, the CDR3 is TGCGCCAGCAGCCAAGGGAGGACGGGCCCAGGGGCAACTAATGAAAAACTGTTTTTT.